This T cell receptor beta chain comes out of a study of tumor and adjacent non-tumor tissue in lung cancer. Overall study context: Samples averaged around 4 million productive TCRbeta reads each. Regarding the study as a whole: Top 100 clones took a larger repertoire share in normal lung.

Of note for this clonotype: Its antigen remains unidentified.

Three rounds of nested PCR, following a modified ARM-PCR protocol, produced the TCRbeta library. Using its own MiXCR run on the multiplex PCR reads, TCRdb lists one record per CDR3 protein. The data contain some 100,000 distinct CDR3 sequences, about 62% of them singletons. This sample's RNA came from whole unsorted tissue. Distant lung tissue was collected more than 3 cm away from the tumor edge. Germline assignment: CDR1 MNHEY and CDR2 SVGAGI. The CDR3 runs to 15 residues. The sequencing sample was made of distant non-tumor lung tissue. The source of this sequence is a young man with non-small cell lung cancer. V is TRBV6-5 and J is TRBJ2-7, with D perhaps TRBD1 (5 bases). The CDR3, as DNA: TGTGCTAACAGTTACCGAAGGGGTGGCTCCTACGAGCAGTACTTC. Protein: CANSYRRGGSYEQYF.